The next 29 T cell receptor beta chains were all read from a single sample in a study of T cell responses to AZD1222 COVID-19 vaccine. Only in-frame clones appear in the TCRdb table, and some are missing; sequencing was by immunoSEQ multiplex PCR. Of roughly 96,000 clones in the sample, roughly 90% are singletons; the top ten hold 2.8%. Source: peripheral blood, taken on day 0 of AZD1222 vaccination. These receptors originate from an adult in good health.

The CDR3 here is CASSSTGRTSGNTIYF. DNA of the CDR3: TGTGCCAGCAGTTCCACGGGACGGACCTCTGGAAACACCATATATTTT. V is TRBV6-2 or TRBV6-3 and J is TRBJ1-3; the D gene is possibly TRBD1 (5 bases). The CDR3 contains 16 residues. CDR1 and CDR2 (germline): MNHEY, SVGEGT. V was clipped by 4 bases and J by 0 bases, with 13 bases between them.

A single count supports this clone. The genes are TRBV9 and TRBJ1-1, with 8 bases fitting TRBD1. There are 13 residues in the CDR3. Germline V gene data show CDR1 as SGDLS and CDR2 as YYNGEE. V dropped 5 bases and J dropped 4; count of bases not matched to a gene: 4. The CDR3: CASRRTGGTEAFF. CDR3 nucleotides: TGTGCCAGCAGAAGAACAGGGGGCACTGAAGCTTTCTTT.

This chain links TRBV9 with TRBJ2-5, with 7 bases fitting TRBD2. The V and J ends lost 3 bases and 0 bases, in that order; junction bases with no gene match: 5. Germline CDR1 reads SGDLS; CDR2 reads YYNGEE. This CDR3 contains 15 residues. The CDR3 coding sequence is TGTGCCAGCAGCGCGGGACTATCGTACCAAGAGACCCAGTACTTC. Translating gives CASSAGLSYQETQYF.

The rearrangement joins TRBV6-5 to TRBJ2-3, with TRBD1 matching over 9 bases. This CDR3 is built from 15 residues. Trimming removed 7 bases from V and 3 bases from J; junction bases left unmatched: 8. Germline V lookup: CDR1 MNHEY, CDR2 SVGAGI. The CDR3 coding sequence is TGTGCCAGCATCCAACAGGGGGCAGTAACAGATACGCAGTATTTT. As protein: CASIQQGAVTDTQYF.

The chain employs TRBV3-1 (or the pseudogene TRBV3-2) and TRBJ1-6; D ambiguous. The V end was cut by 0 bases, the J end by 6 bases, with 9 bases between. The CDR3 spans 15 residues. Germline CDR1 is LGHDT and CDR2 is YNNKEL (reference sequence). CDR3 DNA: TGTGCCAGCAGCCAAGAAGGCGGCAGTAATTCACCCCTCCACTTT. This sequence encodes CASSQEGGSNSPLHF.

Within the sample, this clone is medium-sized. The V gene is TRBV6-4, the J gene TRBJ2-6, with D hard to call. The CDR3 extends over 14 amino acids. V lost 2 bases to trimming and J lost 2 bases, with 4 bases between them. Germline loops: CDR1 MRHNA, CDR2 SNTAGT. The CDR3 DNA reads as TGTGCCAGCAGTGACGGGGCTGGGGCCAACGTCCTGACTTTC. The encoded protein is CASSDGAGANVLTF.

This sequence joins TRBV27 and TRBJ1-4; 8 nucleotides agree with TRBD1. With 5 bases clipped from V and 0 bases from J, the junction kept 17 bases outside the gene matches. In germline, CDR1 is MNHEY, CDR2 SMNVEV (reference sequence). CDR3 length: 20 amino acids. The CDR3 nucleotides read TGTGCCAGCAGTCGACGGACAGGGTCTGCGCGGGGATCAACTAATGAAAAACTGTTTTTT. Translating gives CASSRRTGSARGSTNEKLFF.

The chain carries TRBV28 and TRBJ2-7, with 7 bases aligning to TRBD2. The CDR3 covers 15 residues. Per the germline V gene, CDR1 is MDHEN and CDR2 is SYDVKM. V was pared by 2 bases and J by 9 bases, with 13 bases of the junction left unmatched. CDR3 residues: CASSLMGGRSGGQYF. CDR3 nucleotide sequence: TGTGCCAGCAGTTTAATGGGAGGGAGGTCTGGGGGGCAGTACTTC. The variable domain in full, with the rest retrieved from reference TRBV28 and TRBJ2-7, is DVKVTQSSRYLVKRTGEKVFLECVQDMDHENMFWYRQDPGLGLRLIYFSYDVKMKEKGDIPEGYSVSREKKERFSLILESASTNQTSMYLCASSLMGGRSGGQYFGPGTRLTVT.

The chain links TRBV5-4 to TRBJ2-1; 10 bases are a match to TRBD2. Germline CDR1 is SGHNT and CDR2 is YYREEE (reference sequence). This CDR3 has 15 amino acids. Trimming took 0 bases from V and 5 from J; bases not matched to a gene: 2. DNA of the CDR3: TGTGCCAGCAGCTTGGCTACTAGCGGGGACAATGAGCAGTTCTTC. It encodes CASSLATSGDNEQFF.

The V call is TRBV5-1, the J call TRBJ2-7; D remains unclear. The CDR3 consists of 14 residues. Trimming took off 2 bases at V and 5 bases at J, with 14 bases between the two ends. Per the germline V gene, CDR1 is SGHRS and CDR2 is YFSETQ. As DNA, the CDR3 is TGCGCCAGCAGCTTAGACGTCCTGCGCCACGAGCAGTACTTC. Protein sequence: CASSLDVLRHEQYF.

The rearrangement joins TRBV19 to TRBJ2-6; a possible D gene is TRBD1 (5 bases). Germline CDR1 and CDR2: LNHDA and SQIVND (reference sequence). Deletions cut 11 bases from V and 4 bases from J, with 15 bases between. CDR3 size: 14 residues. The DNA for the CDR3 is TGTGCCTCTCAGGGTCTAGGGGGGGCCAACGTCCTGACTTTC. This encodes CASQGLGGANVLTF.

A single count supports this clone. The CDR3 coding sequence is TGTGCCTGGAGTGACAGGACAGGGGTTAGCAATCAGCCCCAGCATTTT. This translates into CAWSDRTGVSNQPQHF. The chain carries TRBV30 and TRBJ1-5; 9 bases map to TRBD1. The V and J ends lost 1 base and 0 bases, in that order; junction bases with no gene match: 4. Germline-derived CDR1 and CDR2 are GTSNPN and SVGIG (reference sequence). The CDR3 sequence is 16 residues long.

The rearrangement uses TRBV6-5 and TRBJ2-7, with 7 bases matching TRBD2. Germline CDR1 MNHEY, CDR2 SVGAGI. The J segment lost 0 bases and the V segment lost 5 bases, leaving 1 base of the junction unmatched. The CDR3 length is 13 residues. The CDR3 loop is CASSPGGSYEQYF. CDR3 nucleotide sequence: TGTGCCAGCAGTCCGGGGGGCTCCTACGAGCAGTACTTC.

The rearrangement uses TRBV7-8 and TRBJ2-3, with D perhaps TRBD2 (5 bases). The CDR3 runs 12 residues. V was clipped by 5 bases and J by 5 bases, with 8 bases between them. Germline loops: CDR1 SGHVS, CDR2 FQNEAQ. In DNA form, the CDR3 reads TGTGCCAGCAGCCACCGGGGAGATACGCAGTATTTT. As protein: CASSHRGDTQYF.

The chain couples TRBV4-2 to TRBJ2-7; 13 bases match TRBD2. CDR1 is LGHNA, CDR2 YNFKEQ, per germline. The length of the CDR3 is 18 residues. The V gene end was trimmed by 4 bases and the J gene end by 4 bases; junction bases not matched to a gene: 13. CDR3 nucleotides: TGTGCCAGCAGCCTTAGGACTAGCGGGAGTTCAAAGGAGTACGAGCAGTACTTC. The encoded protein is CASSLRTSGSSKEYEQYF.

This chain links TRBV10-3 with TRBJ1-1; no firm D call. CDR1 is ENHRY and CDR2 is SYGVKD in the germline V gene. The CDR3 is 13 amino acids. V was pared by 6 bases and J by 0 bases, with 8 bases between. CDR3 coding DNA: TGTGCCATCAGCGAGGAGATGAACACTGAAGCTTTCTTT. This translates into CAISEEMNTEAFF.

This CDR3 is CASSQPRTSLAGELFF. The CDR3 DNA follows: TGTGCCAGCAGCCAACCCCGGACTAGCTTGGCCGGGGAGCTGTTTTTT. The chain couples TRBV4-2 to TRBJ2-2, with 8 bases matching TRBD2. V lost 2 bases and J lost 6; bases outside the gene matches: 8. The CDR3 has 16 amino acids. Germline assignment: CDR1 LGHNA and CDR2 YNFKEQ.

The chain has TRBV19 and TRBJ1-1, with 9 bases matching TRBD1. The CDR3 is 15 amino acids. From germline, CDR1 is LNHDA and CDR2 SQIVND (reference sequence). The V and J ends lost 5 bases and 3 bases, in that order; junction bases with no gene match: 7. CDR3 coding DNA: TGTGCCAGTAGTTCATGGGACAGGGTGGACACTGAAGCTTTCTTT. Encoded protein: CASSSWDRVDTEAFF.

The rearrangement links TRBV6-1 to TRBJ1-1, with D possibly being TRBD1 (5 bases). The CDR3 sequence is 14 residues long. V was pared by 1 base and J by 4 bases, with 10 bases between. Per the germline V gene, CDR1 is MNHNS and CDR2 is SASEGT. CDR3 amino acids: CASSEEGRVTEAFF. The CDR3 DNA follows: TGTGCCAGCAGTGAAGAGGGGAGGGTCACTGAAGCTTTCTTT.

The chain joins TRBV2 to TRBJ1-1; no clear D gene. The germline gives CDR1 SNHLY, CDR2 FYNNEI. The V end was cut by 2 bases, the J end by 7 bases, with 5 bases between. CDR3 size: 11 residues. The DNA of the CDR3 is TGTGCCAGCAGTGAATTGGTTGAAGCTTTCTTT. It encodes CASSELVEAFF.

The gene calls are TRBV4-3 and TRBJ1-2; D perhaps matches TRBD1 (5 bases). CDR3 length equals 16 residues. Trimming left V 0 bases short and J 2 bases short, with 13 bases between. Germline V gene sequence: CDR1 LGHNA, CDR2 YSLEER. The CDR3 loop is CASSQEYQGWNYGYTF. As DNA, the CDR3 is TGCGCCAGCAGCCAAGAATACCAGGGATGGAACTATGGCTACACCTTC.

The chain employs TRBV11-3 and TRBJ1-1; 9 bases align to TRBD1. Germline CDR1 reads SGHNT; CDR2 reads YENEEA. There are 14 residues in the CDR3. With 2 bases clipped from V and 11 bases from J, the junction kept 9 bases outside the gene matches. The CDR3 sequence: CASSLTRDREEAFF. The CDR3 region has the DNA TGTGCCAGCAGCTTAACCCGGGACAGGGAAGAGGCTTTCTTT.

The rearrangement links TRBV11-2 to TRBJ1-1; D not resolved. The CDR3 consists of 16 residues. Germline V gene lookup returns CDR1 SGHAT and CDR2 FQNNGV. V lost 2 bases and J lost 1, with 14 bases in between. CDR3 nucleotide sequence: TGTGCCAGCAGCTTAAGCCGTGCAGGAGCGAACACTGAAGCTTTCTTT. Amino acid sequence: CASSLSRAGANTEAFF.

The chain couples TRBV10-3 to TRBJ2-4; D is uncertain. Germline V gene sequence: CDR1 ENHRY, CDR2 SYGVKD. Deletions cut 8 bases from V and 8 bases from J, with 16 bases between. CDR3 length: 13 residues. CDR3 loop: CAIGLGSADIQYF. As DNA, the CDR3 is TGTGCCATCGGGTTGGGGTCGGCAGACATTCAGTACTTC.

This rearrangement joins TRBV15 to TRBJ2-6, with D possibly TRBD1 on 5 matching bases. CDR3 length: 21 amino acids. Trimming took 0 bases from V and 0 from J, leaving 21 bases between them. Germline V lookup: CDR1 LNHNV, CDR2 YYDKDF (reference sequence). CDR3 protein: CATSREGRGQPIFSGANVLTF. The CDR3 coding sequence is TGTGCCACCAGCAGAGAAGGACGAGGACAACCTATTTTCTCTGGGGCCAACGTCCTGACTTTC.

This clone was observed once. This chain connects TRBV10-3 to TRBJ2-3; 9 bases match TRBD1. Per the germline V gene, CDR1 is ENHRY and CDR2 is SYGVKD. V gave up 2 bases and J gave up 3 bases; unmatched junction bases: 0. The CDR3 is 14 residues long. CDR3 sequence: CAISEGQGTDTQYF. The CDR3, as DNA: TGTGCCATCAGTGAGGGACAGGGGACAGATACGCAGTATTTT.

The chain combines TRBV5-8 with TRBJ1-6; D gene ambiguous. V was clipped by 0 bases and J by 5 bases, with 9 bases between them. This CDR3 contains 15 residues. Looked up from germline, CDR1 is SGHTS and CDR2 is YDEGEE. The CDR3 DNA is TGTGCCAGCAGCTTGGCGGGCTACGATAATTCACCCCTCCACTTT. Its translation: CASSLAGYDNSPLHF.

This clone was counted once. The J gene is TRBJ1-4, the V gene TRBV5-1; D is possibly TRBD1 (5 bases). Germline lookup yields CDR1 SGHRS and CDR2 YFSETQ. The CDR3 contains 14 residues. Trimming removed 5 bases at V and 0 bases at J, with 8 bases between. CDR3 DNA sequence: TGCGCCAGCAGTACAGGCGCAACTAATGAAAAACTGTTTTTT. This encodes CASSTGATNEKLFF.

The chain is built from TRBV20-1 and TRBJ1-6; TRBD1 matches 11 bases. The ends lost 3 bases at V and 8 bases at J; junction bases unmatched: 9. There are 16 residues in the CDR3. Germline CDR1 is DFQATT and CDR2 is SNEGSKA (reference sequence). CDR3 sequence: CSASLRTGGWDSPLHF. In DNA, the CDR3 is TGCAGTGCTAGTCTTCGGACAGGGGGCTGGGATTCACCCCTCCACTTT.